A single sample is the source of the 23 T cell receptor beta chains below, sequenced in a study of T cell responses to AZD1222 COVID-19 vaccine. Assay used: immunoSEQ multiplex PCR; TCRdb lists only in-frame clones, some missing. This table has about 140,000 clones, more than 90% appearing once. Sequenced material: peripheral blood, taken on day 0 of AZD1222 vaccination. Receptors were obtained from an adult in good health.

CDR3 sequence (DNA): TGTGCCAGCAGCCTTGGGGGGCAGGGGCGGAACGAGCAGTACTTC. Translation gives CASSLGGQGRNEQYF. The chain links TRBV7-3 to TRBJ2-7; either TRBD1 or TRBD2 may fit D (6 bases each). Germline CDR1 and CDR2: SGHTA and FQGTGA. The CDR3 runs 15 residues. Trimming removed 5 bases at V and 5 bases at J, with 19 bases between.

This rearrangement joins TRBV5-5 to TRBJ1-1, with D uncertain. In germline, CDR1 is SGHKS, CDR2 YYEKEE (reference sequence). This CDR3 is built from 17 residues. V lost 0 bases, J lost 6 bases, and 21 bases lay in between. CDR3 in DNA: TGTGCCAGCAGCTTGGCGGGTAAACAGATTATGATCTCTGAAGCTTTCTTT. Translated, it gives CASSLAGKQIMISEAFF.

V is TRBV6-5 and J is TRBJ1-6; the D is unclear. V lost 0 bases to trimming and J lost 5 bases, with 8 bases between them. This CDR3 region has 15 residues. CDR1 is MNHEY and CDR2 is SVGAGI in the germline V gene. CDR3 in amino acids: CASSYSRENNSPLHF. CDR3 coding DNA: TGTGCCAGCAGTTACTCGAGAGAAAATAATTCACCCCTCCACTTT.

V and J are TRBV6-5 and TRBJ1-1; D remains ambiguous. The CDR3 sequence is 12 residues long. V gave up 7 bases and J gave up 3 bases, with 9 bases separating them. Germline V gene data show CDR1 as MNHEY and CDR2 as SVGAGI. Here the CDR3 reads CASTYGDTEAFF. The CDR3 nucleotides are TGTGCCAGCACCTACGGGGACACTGAAGCTTTCTTT.

This clone was detected only once. The rearrangement links TRBV6-5 to TRBJ1-5, with D unclear. This CDR3 is built from 13 residues. Germline assignment: CDR1 MNHEY and CDR2 SVGAGI. Trimming stripped 6 bases from V and 4 bases from J, with 10 bases between. CDR3 region: CASRIDLNQPQHF. CDR3 in DNA: TGTGCCAGCAGGATCGACCTTAATCAGCCCCAGCATTTT.

This clone was detected ten times or more. The genes are TRBV14 and TRBJ1-1; D is possibly TRBD1 (5 bases). V was trimmed by 3 bases and J by 7 bases, leaving 15 bases between them. The CDR3 totals 14 residues. Germline lookup yields CDR1 SGHDN and CDR2 FVKESK. The CDR3 here is CASSQYQGQLEAFF. As DNA, the CDR3 is TGTGCCAGCAGCCAGTACCAGGGCCAGCTTGAAGCTTTCTTT. Complete variable domain (other parts from reference TRBV14 and TRBJ1-1): EAGVTQFPSHSVIEKGQTVTLRCDPISGHDNLYWYRRVMGKEIKFLLHFVKESKQDESGMPNNRFLAERTGGTYSTLKVQPAELEDSGVYFCASSQYQGQLEAFFGQGTRLTVV.

The V call is TRBV7-2, the J call TRBJ1-6, with D possibly matching TRBD1 (5 bases). Looked up from germline, CDR1 is SGHTA and CDR2 is FQGNSA. The CDR3 loop spans 12 amino acids. The CDR3 reads CAAGQSNSPLHF. The CDR3 DNA reads as TGTGCGGCGGGGCAGAGTAATTCACCCCTCCACTTT.

This chain joins TRBV7-8 and TRBJ1-3, with D perhaps matching TRBD1 (5 bases). The V and J ends lost 4 bases and 2 bases respectively, with 15 bases between them. The germline V gene has CDR1 SGHVS and CDR2 FQNEAQ. The CDR3 has 16 residues. CDR3 protein: CASSSAPSTAGNTIYF. The CDR3 DNA reads as TGTGCCAGCAGCTCAGCCCCCTCGACAGCTGGAAACACCATATATTTT. Together with reference TRBV7-8 and TRBJ1-3, the CDR3 gives the full variable domain: GAGVSQSPRYKVAKRGQDVALRCDPISGHVSLFWYQQALGQGPEFLTYFQNEAQLDKSGLPSDRFFAERPEGSVSTLKIQRTQQEDSAVYLCASSSAPSTAGNTIYFGEGSWLTVV.

CDR3 in amino acids: CSAHPSGAVTEAFF. CDR3 bases: TGCAGCGCCCACCCTTCGGGGGCGGTCACTGAAGCTTTCTTT. V and J are TRBV29-1 and TRBJ1-1, with TRBD1 as a possible D gene (6 bases). Germline V gene data show CDR1 as SQVTM and CDR2 as ANQGSEA. V was pared by 7 bases and J by 4 bases, with 19 bases between. CDR3 size: 14 residues.

V is TRBV6-2 or TRBV6-3 and J is TRBJ2-1; 14 bases map to TRBD2. Trimming took 2 bases from V and 7 from J; bases not matched to a gene: 7. The CDR3 length is 17 residues. Germline V gene data show CDR1 as MNHEY and CDR2 as SVGEGT. CDR3 nucleotides: TGTGCCAGCAGTTACCAGCGACTAGCGGGGGGGTGGAATGAGCAGTTCTTC. This gives the protein CASSYQRLAGGWNEQFF.

This rearrangement joins TRBV24-1 to TRBJ2-2, with 11 nucleotides matching TRBD2. The trim removed 3 bases at V and 2 bases at J, leaving 7 bases unmatched. The V gene's germline CDR1 is KGHDR and CDR2 SFDVKD. This CDR3 spans 18 amino acids. Here the CDR3 reads CATSDESSGGINTGELFF. The CDR3, as DNA: TGTGCCACCAGTGATGAGTCTAGCGGGGGGATTAACACCGGGGAGCTGTTTTTT.

V and J are TRBV30 and TRBJ1-1; tentative D call: TRBD1 (5 bases). V lost 0 bases to trimming and J lost 11 bases, with 10 bases between them. CDR3 length equals 11 residues. Germline values: CDR1 GTSNPN, CDR2 SVGIG (reference sequence). The CDR3 nucleotides read TGTGCCTGGAGTGTCAAGGGACCGGCTTTCTTT. This sequence encodes CAWSVKGPAFF.

This rearrangement joins TRBV6-5 to TRBJ1-5; tentatively, D is TRBD1 (5 bases). V was pared by 0 bases and J by 7 bases, with 13 bases between. The CDR3 length is 15 residues. Germline CDR1 MNHEY, CDR2 SVGAGI. The DNA for the CDR3 is TGTGCCAGCAGTTACTCCGGAGGGGTCGGGCAGCCCCAGCATTTT. It translates to CASSYSGGVGQPQHF.

The J gene is TRBJ2-1, the V gene TRBV5-1, with 12 positions matching TRBD2. V gave up 0 bases and J gave up 9 bases; unmatched junction bases: 4. CDR3 length: 15 amino acids. Germline CDR1 SGHRS, CDR2 YFSETQ. CDR3 DNA: TGCGCCAGCAGCTTGGGCACGACTAGCGGGAGTGAGCAGTTCTTC. Protein sequence: CASSLGTTSGSEQFF.

The CDR3: CASSQREYGYTF. DNA of the CDR3: TGTGCCAGCAGTCAGAGGGAATATGGCTACACCTTC. The rearrangement links TRBV12-3 or TRBV12-4 to TRBJ1-2; D is ambiguous. Trimming removed 5 bases at V and 5 bases at J, with 9 bases between. The CDR3 runs 12 residues.

The chain has TRBV7-9 and TRBJ2-1, with a tentative D call TRBD2 (6 bases). The germline gives CDR1 SEHNR, CDR2 FQNEAQ (reference sequence). The V gene lost 5 bases and the J gene lost 1 base, with 12 bases spanning the gap. This CDR3 contains 15 residues. CDR3 region: CASSQTGASYNEQFF. CDR3 nucleotide sequence: TGTGCCAGCAGCCAGACGGGAGCATCCTACAATGAGCAGTTCTTC.

The V call is TRBV12-5, the J call TRBJ1-2; the match to TRBD1 covers 10 bases. Per germline, CDR1 LGHNT and CDR2 FRNRAP. With 0 bases clipped from V and 0 bases from J, the junction kept 7 bases outside the gene matches. This CDR3 is built from 18 residues. This chain's CDR3 is CASGLVGGDRGANYGYTF. CDR3 sequence (DNA): TGTGCTAGTGGTTTGGTTGGGGGGGACAGGGGAGCTAACTATGGCTACACCTTC.

The V gene is TRBV30, the J gene TRBJ2-7; possible D gene TRBD1, 5 bases. This CDR3 region has 13 residues. The V end lost 3 bases, the J end lost 6 bases, and 15 bases lay between the germline ends. Germline V CDR1 and CDR2: GTSNPN, SVGIG (reference sequence). The CDR3 reads CAWRVRVAGEQYF. The CDR3 DNA reads as TGTGCCTGGAGAGTCAGGGTAGCTGGCGAGCAGTACTTC. The full variable domain, its missing parts supplied by reference TRBV30 and TRBJ2-7, is SQTIHQWPATLVQPVGSPLSLECTVEGTSNPNLYWYRQAAGRGLQLLFYSVGIGQISSEVPQNLSASRPQDRQFILSSKKLLLSDSGFYLCAWRVRVAGEQYFGPGTRLTVT.

The chain recombines TRBV28 with TRBJ2-1; D possibly uses TRBD1 or TRBD2 (5 bases each). V shed 7 bases and J shed 8 bases, with 18 bases lying between them. The CDR3 length is 14 residues. Germline assignment: CDR1 MDHEN and CDR2 SYDVKM. The CDR3 reads CASTRWGSFDEQFF. CDR3 DNA sequence: TGTGCCAGCACAAGATGGGGGAGCTTCGATGAGCAGTTCTTC.

This clone has more than one count but fewer than ten. The genes are TRBV11-2 and TRBJ1-2; perhaps TRBD1 as D (5 bases). Germline CDR1 SGHAT, CDR2 FQNNGV. This CDR3 has 13 amino acids. V was pared by 4 bases and J by 4 bases, with 10 bases between. In DNA, the CDR3 is TGTGCCAGCAGCTCGACAGCATCCTATGGCTACACCTTC. It translates to CASSSTASYGYTF.

The chain links TRBV6-5 to TRBJ1-1; TRBD1 matches 7 bases. Unmatched junction bases numbered 6, after V lost 6 bases and J lost 5 bases. The CDR3 spans 13 residues. Germline V gene data show CDR1 as MNHEY and CDR2 as SVGAGI. The CDR3 nucleotides read TGTGCCAGCAGGACTGACAGGGTTACTGAAGCTTTCTTT. Translating gives CASRTDRVTEAFF.

The J gene is TRBJ1-1, the V gene TRBV5-4, with D perhaps TRBD1 (5 bases). Germline V lookup: CDR1 SGHNT, CDR2 YYREEE (reference sequence). There are 17 residues in the CDR3. Trimming took 0 bases from V and 0 from J, leaving 15 bases between them. The CDR3 spells CASSLVGSRGLNTEAFF. CDR3 nucleotides: TGTGCCAGCAGCTTGGTAGGGTCGCGGGGACTGAACACTGAAGCTTTCTTT.

The table lists this clone with a few counts. The rearrangement joins TRBV3-1 (or the pseudogene TRBV3-2) to TRBJ1-1; D gene ambiguous. Trimming pared 0 bases from V and 8 bases from J, leaving 19 bases between. Germline lookup yields CDR1 LGHDT and CDR2 YNNKEL (reference sequence). The CDR3 sequence is 16 residues long. The CDR3 DNA reads as TGTGCCAGCAGCCAAGATAGCGGGGTCTCGGCCTCCGAAGCTTTCTTT. Translation: CASSQDSGVSASEAFF.